This is a list of T cell receptor beta chains from one sample in a study of blood T cells in healthy people across ages. A single record per CDR3 protein comes from TCRdb applying MiXCR to the 5' RACE reads. Among 1.5 million to 1.9 million distinct CDR3 sequences listed, approximately 42% were seen once. The sample comprised blood. The receptors were gathered from a woman under 30 in good health. CDR3s include the opening cysteine and the closing phenylalanine or tryptophan. A D gene is named only where the DNA matches it firmly. The listing skips clone size in some rows; elsewhere it reads once, few, many or a size class.

CDR3 length: 13
D gene: NA
V gene: TRBV4-3
J gene: TRBJ2-3
clone size: many
CDR3 DNA: TGCGCCAGCAGCCAAGGGCGCACAGATACGCAGTATTTT
CDR3 protein: CASSQGRTDTQYF

CDR3 length: 11
D gene: TRBD2
V gene: TRBV12-3/TRBV12-4
J gene: TRBJ2-4
clone size: few
CDR3 DNA: TGTGCCAGCACCTTGGGACTACAACAGTACTTC
CDR3 protein: CASTLGLQQYF

CDR3 length: 13
D gene: NA
V gene: TRBV20-1
J gene: TRBJ2-7
clone size: NA
CDR3 DNA: TGCAGTGCTAGAGAAGGTCTAGACTACGAGCAGTACTTC
CDR3 protein: CSAREGLDYEQYF

CDR3 length: 15
D gene: TRBD2
V gene: TRBV20-1
J gene: TRBJ2-7
clone size: NA
CDR3 DNA: TGCAGTGCCCGAAATCTAGCGGGAGGGCTCTACGAGCAGTACTTC
CDR3 protein: CSARNLAGGLYEQYF

CDR3 length: 14
D gene: TRBD2
V gene: TRBV24-1
J gene: TRBJ2-1
clone size: once
CDR3 DNA: TGTGCCACCAGTGATTGGATTAGCGGGAGTGAGCAGTTCTTC
CDR3 protein: CATSDWISGSEQFF

CDR3 length: 14
D gene: NA
V gene: TRBV4-1
J gene: TRBJ1-1
clone size: many
CDR3 DNA: TGCGCCAGCAGCCTGCACTCGGGGAACACTGAAGCTTTCTTT
CDR3 protein: CASSLHSGNTEAFF

CDR3 length: 15
D gene: TRBD1
V gene: TRBV28
J gene: TRBJ1-1
clone size: NA
CDR3 DNA: TGTGCCAGCAGTTACGACAGGGTGCGGTACACTGAAGCTTTCTTT
CDR3 protein: CASSYDRVRYTEAFF

CDR3 length: 16
D gene: NA
V gene: TRBV11-3
J gene: TRBJ2-2
clone size: few
CDR3 DNA: TGTGCCAGCAGCGGTGGGGGACACTTGAACACCGGGGAGCTGTTTTTT
CDR3 protein: CASSGGGHLNTGELFF

CDR3 length: 15
D gene: TRBD1
V gene: TRBV6-5
J gene: TRBJ1-2
clone size: few
CDR3 DNA: TGTGCCAGCAGTTACATAACAGGGGGCGTAAGTGGCTACACCTTC
CDR3 protein: CASSYITGGVSGYTF

CDR3 length: 13
D gene: NA
V gene: TRBV12-3/TRBV12-4
J gene: TRBJ2-1
clone size: few
CDR3 DNA: TGTGCCAGCAGTTTGGGGCTAACCTATGAGCAGTTCTTC
CDR3 protein: CASSLGLTYEQFF

CDR3 length: 17
D gene: TRBD2
V gene: TRBV20-1
J gene: TRBJ2-3
clone size: few
CDR3 DNA: TGCAGTGCTAGACTAGCGGGGGGGCCATTCGGCACAGATACGCAGTATTTT
CDR3 protein: CSARLAGGPFGTDTQYF

CDR3 length: 16
D gene: TRBD2
V gene: TRBV4-3
J gene: TRBJ2-7
clone size: NA
CDR3 DNA: TGCGCCAGCAGCCCCCAACCCTTTGGGACTAACTACGAGCAGTACTTC
CDR3 protein: CASSPQPFGTNYEQYF

CDR3 length: 13
D gene: NA
V gene: TRBV3-1
J gene: TRBJ1-6
clone size: NA
CDR3 DNA: TGTGCCAGCAGCCAAGCGGGGGGTTCACCCCTCCACTTT
CDR3 protein: CASSQAGGSPLHF

CDR3 length: 15
D gene: TRBD2
V gene: TRBV6-5
J gene: TRBJ2-1
clone size: NA
CDR3 DNA: TGTGCCAGCAGGATGGGACTAGCGGCCCCCAATGAGCAGTTCTTC
CDR3 protein: CASRMGLAAPNEQFF

CDR3 length: 16
D gene: NA
V gene: TRBV20-1
J gene: TRBJ2-3
clone size: NA
CDR3 DNA: TGCAGTGTTCCCGCCTGGGGGCGGGGGAGCACAGATACGCAGTATTTT
CDR3 protein: CSVPAWGRGSTDTQYF

CDR3 length: 12
D gene: NA
V gene: TRBV30
J gene: TRBJ1-1
clone size: NA
CDR3 DNA: TGTGCCTGGCTCTCTCAGGGAACTGAAGCTTTCTTT
CDR3 protein: CAWLSQGTEAFF

CDR3 length: 12
D gene: NA
V gene: TRBV20-1
J gene: TRBJ1-1
clone size: NA
CDR3 DNA: TGCAGTGCTGTAGACGGAAACACTGAAGCTTTCTTT
CDR3 protein: CSAVDGNTEAFF

CDR3 length: 12
D gene: TRBD1
V gene: TRBV20-1
J gene: TRBJ1-1
clone size: NA
CDR3 DNA: TGCAGTGCTAGCCAGGGGGCCACTGAAGCTTTCTTT
CDR3 protein: CSASQGATEAFF

CDR3 length: 16
D gene: TRBD2
V gene: TRBV20-1
J gene: TRBJ2-5
clone size: NA
CDR3 DNA: TGCAGTGCTAGATCTGCAGCGGGAGGACGATACAATGAGCAGTACTTC
CDR3 protein: CSARSAAGGRYNEQYF

CDR3 length: 12
D gene: NA
V gene: TRBV4-1
J gene: TRBJ1-2
clone size: few
CDR3 DNA: TGCGCCAGCAGAAATACAGTCTATGGCTACACCTTC
CDR3 protein: CASRNTVYGYTF

CDR3 length: 16
D gene: TRBD1
V gene: TRBV30
J gene: TRBJ2-5
clone size: NA
CDR3 DNA: TGTGCCTGGAGTGGGGGGGGACAGGGCAACTACAATGAGCAGTACTTC
CDR3 protein: CAWSGGGQGNYNEQYF

CDR3 length: 14
D gene: NA
V gene: TRBV12-3/TRBV12-4
J gene: TRBJ2-5
clone size: NA
CDR3 DNA: TGTGCCAGCAGTCATCCGGACATTCAAGAGACCCAGTACTTC
CDR3 protein: CASSHPDIQETQYF

CDR3 length: 15
D gene: NA
V gene: TRBV27
J gene: TRBJ2-1
clone size: NA
CDR3 DNA: TGTGCCAGCAGTTTAATATCCCGGATCTACAATGAGCAGTTCTTC
CDR3 protein: CASSLISRIYNEQFF

CDR3 length: 15
D gene: NA
V gene: TRBV2
J gene: TRBJ1-1
clone size: few
CDR3 DNA: TGTGCCAGCAGTGAAGGGGGATTGGTGAACACTGAAGCTTTCTTT
CDR3 protein: CASSEGGLVNTEAFF

CDR3 length: 16
D gene: NA
V gene: TRBV27
J gene: TRBJ2-4
clone size: few
CDR3 DNA: TGTGCCAGCAGTTTATTAGGGGAACTAGCCAAAAACATTCAGTACTTC
CDR3 protein: CASSLLGELAKNIQYF

CDR3 length: 14
D gene: NA
V gene: TRBV28
J gene: TRBJ2-1
clone size: NA
CDR3 DNA: TGTGCCGGCATCTACAGGAGCTCCTACAATGAGCAGTTCTTC
CDR3 protein: CAGIYRSSYNEQFF

CDR3 length: 17
D gene: NA
V gene: TRBV7-7
J gene: TRBJ2-1
clone size: NA
CDR3 DNA: NA
CDR3 protein: CASSPTSGQATYNEQYF

CDR3 length: 18
D gene: NA
V gene: TRBV6-5
J gene: TRBJ2-2
clone size: few
CDR3 DNA: TGTGCCAGCAGTTCCCCCAGTAGCGGAGTTTCTAACACCGGGGAGCTGTTTTTT
CDR3 protein: CASSSPSSGVSNTGELFF

CDR3 length: 17
D gene: NA
V gene: TRBV24-1
J gene: TRBJ2-1
clone size: few
CDR3 DNA: TGTGCCACCAGTGTGGAATCGGTCCTGGGACCCCCACACGAGCAGTTCTTC
CDR3 protein: CATSVESVLGPPHEQFF

CDR3 length: 14
D gene: TRBD2
V gene: TRBV7-2
J gene: TRBJ2-3
clone size: many
CDR3 DNA: TGTGCCAGCGGAGCGGGGGACCGCACAGATACGCAGTATTTT
CDR3 protein: CASGAGDRTDTQYF

CDR3 length: 14
D gene: TRBD1
V gene: TRBV20-1
J gene: TRBJ1-5
clone size: NA
CDR3 DNA: TGCAGTGGAACGACAGGGGCGCGGGGCCAGCCCCAGCATTTT
CDR3 protein: CSGTTGARGQPQHF

CDR3 length: 16
D gene: TRBD1
V gene: TRBV7-2
J gene: TRBJ1-5
clone size: NA
CDR3 DNA: TGTGCCAGCAGCCCCTCTTGGGACAGGGGCAATCAGCCCCAGCATTTT
CDR3 protein: CASSPSWDRGNQPQHF

CDR3 length: 15
D gene: NA
V gene: TRBV27
J gene: TRBJ1-6
clone size: once
CDR3 DNA: TGTGCCAGCAGTTTCGGGGATGTGGTGGGTTCACCCCTCCACTTT
CDR3 protein: CASSFGDVVGSPLHF

CDR3 length: 13
D gene: TRBD1
V gene: TRBV4-1
J gene: TRBJ1-2
clone size: few
CDR3 DNA: TGCGCCAGCAGCACCGGACAGGCTCATGGCTACACCTTC
CDR3 protein: CASSTGQAHGYTF

CDR3 length: 12
D gene: NA
V gene: TRBV6-5
J gene: TRBJ2-7
clone size: few
CDR3 DNA: TGTGCCAGCAGGCCCCCAGGGAGAGAGCAGTACTTC
CDR3 protein: CASRPPGREQYF

CDR3 length: 14
D gene: TRBD2
V gene: TRBV20-1
J gene: TRBJ2-3
clone size: NA
CDR3 DNA: TGCAGTGCTCCCCGAGCGGGGATCACAGATGCGCAGTATTTT
CDR3 protein: CSAPRAGITDAQYF

CDR3 length: 14
D gene: TRBD2
V gene: TRBV5-6
J gene: TRBJ2-1
clone size: NA
CDR3 DNA: TGTGCCAGCAGCTTGGTGGTAGCGGGAGGGGAGCAGTTCTTC
CDR3 protein: CASSLVVAGGEQFF

CDR3 length: 16
D gene: TRBD2
V gene: TRBV20-1
J gene: TRBJ2-7
clone size: NA
CDR3 DNA: TGCAGTGCATCTGTGGGACTAGCGGGAGACTACAATGAGCAGTACTTC
CDR3 protein: CSASVGLAGDYNEQYF

CDR3 length: 15
D gene: NA
V gene: TRBV30
J gene: TRBJ2-2
clone size: NA
CDR3 DNA: TGTGCCTGGAGAGCACAGGGTATTAACACCGGGGAGCTGTTTTTT
CDR3 protein: CAWRAQGINTGELFF

CDR3 length: 13
D gene: TRBD2
V gene: TRBV7-9
J gene: TRBJ2-1
clone size: NA
CDR3 DNA: TGTGCCAGCAGACGGGAGGGATACAATGAGCAGTTCTTC
CDR3 protein: CASRREGYNEQFF

CDR3 length: 15
D gene: TRBD2
V gene: TRBV25-1
J gene: TRBJ2-3
clone size: NA
CDR3 DNA: TGTGCCAGCAGCGCTAGCGGACCTTTGCGTGGTACGCAGTATTTT
CDR3 protein: CASSASGPLRGTQYF

CDR3 length: 14
D gene: NA
V gene: TRBV5-1
J gene: TRBJ2-5
clone size: NA
CDR3 DNA: TGCGCCAGCAGCTTGTCGTACAGGGATGACACCCAGTACTTC
CDR3 protein: CASSLSYRDDTQYF

CDR3 length: 15
D gene: NA
V gene: TRBV27
J gene: TRBJ2-1
clone size: few
CDR3 DNA: TGTGCCAGCAGTCCCAGGCTAGGGGGGCAAGGTGAGCAGTTCTTC
CDR3 protein: CASSPRLGGQGEQFF

CDR3 length: 16
D gene: TRBD2
V gene: TRBV20-1
J gene: TRBJ2-5
clone size: NA
CDR3 DNA: TGCAGTGCTAGAGATCCTAGGACTAGCGGGAGGAAGACCCAGTACTTC
CDR3 protein: CSARDPRTSGRKTQYF

CDR3 length: 15
D gene: TRBD2
V gene: TRBV24-1
J gene: TRBJ2-7
clone size: NA
CDR3 DNA: TGTGCCACCACCCCGGGACTAGTTTTCTCCTACGAGCAGTACTTC
CDR3 protein: CATTPGLVFSYEQYF

CDR3 length: 15
D gene: TRBD1
V gene: TRBV4-3
J gene: TRBJ1-2
clone size: once
CDR3 DNA: TGCGCCAGCAGCCAAGAGGTTCAGGGGGTCTATGGCTACACCTTC
CDR3 protein: CASSQEVQGVYGYTF

CDR3 length: 21
D gene: NA
V gene: TRBV11-1
J gene: TRBJ2-3
clone size: NA
CDR3 DNA: TGTGCCAGCAGCCCCGGGTTCCCCCCCCAACGCTGGACAGCGATTACAGATACGCAGTATTTT
CDR3 protein: CASSPGFPPQRWTAITDTQYF